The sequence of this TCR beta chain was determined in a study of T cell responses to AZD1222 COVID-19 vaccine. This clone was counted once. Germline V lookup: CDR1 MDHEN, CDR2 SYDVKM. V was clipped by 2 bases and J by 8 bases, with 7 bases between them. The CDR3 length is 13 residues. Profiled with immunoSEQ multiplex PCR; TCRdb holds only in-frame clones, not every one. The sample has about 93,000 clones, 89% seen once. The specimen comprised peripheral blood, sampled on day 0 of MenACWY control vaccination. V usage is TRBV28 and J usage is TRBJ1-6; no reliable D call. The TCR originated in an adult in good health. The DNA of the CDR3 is TGTGCCAGCAGTTTAAGGGCGGATTCACCCCTCCACTTT. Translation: CASSLRADSPLHF.